This T cell receptor (beta chain) was found in a study of T cell changes during pregnancy in multiple sclerosis (dated by TCRdb to between 2019 and 2020). For the study in its entirety: The study looked at changes in the T cell repertoire across pregnancy in women with multiple sclerosis.

The germline ends are 10 bases apart after V is trimmed by 5 bases and J by 2 bases. Based on the germline V gene, the CDR1 and CDR2 sequences are MGHDK and SYGVNS. Taken from cysteine to phenylalanine, the CDR3 has 13 residues. Only the CDR3 portion is preserved as DNA: 39 bases, with reading frame beginning at the first base. Note on this clone: Its antigen is still unknown. No much larger clone exists at a distance of one base, and base qualities are not known.

The library was produced with the immunoSEQ multiplex PCR assay. Here the immuneACCESS table is served through TCRdb, limited to in-frame sequences with V and J called. Missing clones are a known gap in these copies; in checked studies unresolved V genes cover under half, and the rest lacks a known reason. The sample yields about 35,000 clones; about 90% were counted once. The ten most abundant clones make up about 3% of the sample. The rearrangement joined TRBV25-1 to TRBJ2-7; the best D guess is TRBD1, with 5 bases matching. The receptor comes from a female donor in good health, enrolled as a control in a pregnancy study. This sample comprised CD4+ T cells from peripheral blood mononuclear cells, obtained in the third trimester of pregnancy. The sequenced DNA is TGTGCCAGCAGTCGTACAGGAGCCTACGAGCAGTACTTC. It codes for CASSRTGAYEQYF.